The 21 T cell receptor beta chains presented below share a single source sample, sequenced in a study of shared clonotypes between healthy human individuals. Here immunoSEQ multiplex PCR was the method, and the copy in TCRdb shows in-frame clones only, minus some. Among around 500,000 clones listed, approximately 80% were seen once. Material for sequencing was PBMCs. The receptors derive from a woman in her thirties or forties in good health. Some clones in this sample may be carry-over from other donors' samples.

This clone has only a few counts. V is TRBV2 and J is TRBJ1-3; D is perhaps TRBD1 (5 bases). Germline lookup yields CDR1 SNHLY and CDR2 FYNNEI. CDR3 length: 16 amino acids. Trimming stripped 7 bases from V and 0 bases from J, with 16 bases between. The CDR3 protein is CASTKRRQLSGNTIYF. CDR3 sequence (DNA): TGTGCCAGCACCAAGCGGCGACAGCTCTCTGGAAACACCATATATTTT.

The V gene is TRBV5-6, the J gene TRBJ1-2; D remains unclear. Germline V gene sequence: CDR1 SGHDT, CDR2 YYEEEE. V lost 0 bases to trimming and J lost 0 bases, with 15 bases between them. The CDR3 length is 17 residues. The CDR3 is CASSLVDSRGANYGYTF. CDR3 bases: TGTGCCAGCAGCTTGGTCGACTCAAGAGGAGCTAACTATGGCTACACCTTC.

This chain joins TRBV30 and TRBJ1-2, with a possible D match to TRBD1 (5 bases). V was clipped by 2 bases and J by 6 bases, with 19 bases between them. CDR3 size: 15 residues. Germline CDR1 and CDR2: GTSNPN and SVGIG (reference sequence). Here the CDR3 DNA reads TGTGCCTGGAGTCTCCTAGACAGCCTAGCTAATGGCTACACCTTC. Protein: CAWSLLDSLANGYTF.

The V call is TRBV14, the J call TRBJ2-7; the D gene could be TRBD1 or TRBD2 (5 bases each). Germline V lookup: CDR1 SGHDN, CDR2 FVKESK. The CDR3 spans 16 residues. V lost 0 bases to trimming and J lost 2 bases, with 14 bases between them. The DNA of the CDR3 is TGTGCCAGCAGCCAAGAATCACTAGACAGTACCTACGAGCAGTACTTC. Translated, it gives CASSQESLDSTYEQYF.

V usage is TRBV7-2 and J usage is TRBJ1-4; 8 bases are a match to TRBD1. The CDR3 loop spans 15 amino acids. In germline, CDR1 is SGHTA, CDR2 FQGNSA. The ends lost 5 bases at V and 3 bases at J; junction bases unmatched: 5. CDR3: CASSTWTGSNEKLFF. Written as DNA, the CDR3 is TGTGCCAGCAGCACGTGGACAGGGTCTAATGAAAAACTGTTTTTT.

The rearrangement uses TRBV28 and TRBJ2-7; D is uncertain. Trimming stripped 6 bases from V and 0 bases from J, with 12 bases between. Looked up from germline, CDR1 is MDHEN and CDR2 is SYDVKM. This CDR3 has 14 amino acids. The CDR3 is CASSPTRSSYEQYF. The DNA of the CDR3 is TGTGCCAGCAGCCCGACCCGGAGCTCCTACGAGCAGTACTTC.

This chain links TRBV5-1 with TRBJ2-7; 12 nucleotides agree with TRBD1. V trimming: 0 bases; J trimming: 4 bases; junction bases outside the gene matches: 5. The CDR3 extends over 16 amino acids. Per germline, CDR1 SGHRS and CDR2 YFSETQ. CDR3 sequence: CASSLGDRGLIYEQYF. The CDR3 coding sequence is TGCGCCAGCAGCTTGGGGGACAGGGGGCTAATTTACGAGCAGTACTTC.

The chain employs TRBV5-5 and TRBJ2-3; D is uncertain. Germline V gene data show CDR1 as SGHKS and CDR2 as YYEKEE (reference sequence). V was clipped by 1 base and J by 2 bases, with 14 bases between them. The CDR3 runs 16 residues. The CDR3 sequence is CASSLHPDHNTDTQYF. The CDR3 DNA sequence: TGTGCCAGCAGCTTGCATCCGGACCATAACACAGATACGCAGTATTTT.

The chain links TRBV2 to TRBJ2-4, with TRBD1 matching over 9 bases. V was pared by 6 bases and J by 2 bases, with 8 bases of the junction left unmatched. The CDR3 runs 16 residues. The germline V gene has CDR1 SNHLY and CDR2 FYNNEI. CDR3 sequence: CASRAPGQGSKNIQYF. CDR3 sequence (DNA): TGTGCCAGCAGGGCTCCCGGACAGGGGTCCAAAAACATTCAGTACTTC.

The CDR3 reads CASGLGDYSDEQFF. CDR3 sequence (DNA): TGTGCTAGTGGTTTGGGGGACTATTCCGATGAGCAGTTCTTC. The chain links TRBV12-5 to TRBJ2-1, with 7 bases matching TRBD2. Per the germline V gene, CDR1 is LGHNT and CDR2 is FRNRAP. The CDR3 has 14 residues. The junction had 5 bases not matched to a gene; V was cut back by 1 base and J by 8 bases.

This chain joins TRBV19 and TRBJ2-1; D is perhaps TRBD1 (6 bases). V was pared by 6 bases and J by 2 bases, with 20 bases between. This CDR3 spans 17 amino acids. In germline, CDR1 is LNHDA, CDR2 SQIVND (reference sequence). This CDR3 is CASSKTQTGLAYNEQFF. The CDR3 nucleotides are TGTGCCAGTAGCAAAACTCAGACAGGATTGGCCTACAATGAGCAGTTCTTC.

A word on this clone: The sample contains more than one DNA sequence encoding this CDR3. The chain recombines TRBV5-1 with TRBJ2-1; TRBD2 is a possible D gene (6 bases). Germline CDR1 and CDR2: SGHRS and YFSETQ. The length of the CDR3 is 15 residues. Trimming pared 4 bases from V and 0 bases from J, leaving 11 bases between. The CDR3 protein is CASSPYGSSYNEQFF. The CDR3 DNA is TGCGCCAGCAGCCCCTACGGGAGCTCCTACAATGAGCAGTTCTTC.

This clone was found a few times. The chain is built from TRBV28 and TRBJ2-7; 8 bases are shared with TRBD2. The V gene's germline CDR1 is MDHEN and CDR2 SYDVKM. V dropped 1 base and J dropped 6; count of bases not matched to a gene: 17. This CDR3 has 18 amino acids. CDR3 sequence reads: CASSLSPSSGRGLREQYF. The CDR3 nucleotides are TGTGCCAGCAGTTTATCGCCGTCGAGCGGGAGAGGCTTACGCGAGCAGTACTTC.

V and J are TRBV11-2 and TRBJ2-3; D unclear. Trimming cost V 5 bases and J 11 bases, with 20 bases left between them. Germline V gene sequence: CDR1 SGHAT, CDR2 FQNNGV. This CDR3 spans 14 amino acids. CDR3 coding DNA: TGTGCCAGCAGCCCCACCGGACCTCAATACGGGCAGTATTTT. Translation: CASSPTGPQYGQYF. The complete variable domain, with remaining parts taken from reference TRBV11-2 and TRBJ2-3, reads EAGVAQSPRYKIIEKRQSVAFWCNPISGHATLYWYQQILGQGPKLLIQFQNNGVVDDSQLPKDRFSAERLKGVDSTLKIQPAKLEDSAVYLCASSPTGPQYGQYFGPGTRLTVL.

The genes are TRBV9 and TRBJ2-7, with D possibly TRBD2 on 6 matching bases. The CDR3 is made up of 13 amino acids. The V gene's germline CDR1 is SGDLS and CDR2 YYNGEE. Trimming shortened V by 4 bases and J by 6 bases, and 14 bases separated the two germline ends. CDR3 sequence reads: CASSPRAGSEQYF. The CDR3 nucleotides are TGTGCCAGCAGCCCAAGGGCCGGGAGCGAGCAGTACTTC.

The chain uses TRBV7-9 and TRBJ2-3; the D gene is possibly TRBD2 (6 bases). CDR1 is SEHNR and CDR2 is FQNEAQ in the germline V gene (reference sequence). This CDR3 has 15 amino acids. Trimming took off 7 bases at V and 3 bases at J, with 17 bases between the two ends. The CDR3 reads CASTNYGSNTDTQYF. The DNA of the CDR3 is TGTGCCAGCACCAACTACGGGAGTAATACAGATACGCAGTATTTT.

The V gene is TRBV5-1, the J gene TRBJ2-3; the D is unclear. V was shortened by 4 bases and J by 3 bases, with 6 bases between the two germline ends. This CDR3 comprises 12 residues. Looked up from germline, CDR1 is SGHRS and CDR2 is YFSETQ. The DNA for the CDR3 is TGCGCCAGCAGCCCCGGGACAGATACGCAGTATTTT. Translated, it gives CASSPGTDTQYF. The full variable domain, its missing parts supplied by reference TRBV5-1 and TRBJ2-3, is KAGVTQTPRYLIKTRGQQVTLSCSPISGHRSVSWYQQTPGQGLQFLFEYFSETQRNKGNFPGRFSGRQFSNSRSEMNVSTLELGDSALYLCASSPGTDTQYFGPGTRLTVL.

This clone was detected only a few times. The J gene is TRBJ2-1, the V gene TRBV20-1, with D perhaps matching TRBD2 (6 bases). V was trimmed by 0 bases and J by 14 bases, leaving 11 bases between them. This CDR3 comprises 11 residues. The germline gives CDR1 DFQATT, CDR2 SNEGSKA (reference sequence). The CDR3 DNA is TGCAGTGCTAGAGATGGGAGGTTGGAGTTCTTC. This codes for CSARDGRLEFF.

The J gene is TRBJ1-3, the V gene TRBV18; D is possibly TRBD1 (6 bases). CDR1 is KGHSH, CDR2 LQKENI, per germline. The CDR3 spans 17 residues. Deletions cut 3 bases from V and 1 base from J, with 16 bases between. In DNA form, the CDR3 reads TGTGCCAGCTCACCGATGTTCAGGACAGATTCTGGAAACACCATATATTTT. This gives the protein CASSPMFRTDSGNTIYF.

J is TRBJ2-3 and V is TRBV7-3; D ambiguous. This CDR3 comprises 13 residues. V was pared by 3 bases and J by 2 bases, with 6 bases between. Germline V CDR1 and CDR2: SGHTA, FQGTGA. This CDR3 reads CASSFQTTDTQYF. For the CDR3, the DNA is TGTGCCAGCAGCTTCCAAACCACAGATACGCAGTATTTT.

In its sample, this clone was seen once. V usage is TRBV27 and J usage is TRBJ2-1; TRBD2 aligns across 9 bases. The CDR3 length is 14 residues. J lost 6 bases, V lost 5 bases, and 5 bases had no gene match. Germline values: CDR1 MNHEY, CDR2 SMNVEV (reference sequence). CDR3 loop: CASSVAGESNEQFF. The CDR3 region has the DNA TGTGCCAGCAGTGTAGCGGGAGAGAGCAATGAGCAGTTCTTC.